The clone carrying this T cell receptor beta chain was picked up a small number of times. What it binds is unknown. The libraries were made with immunoSEQ v3. Sequencing was performed with immunoSEQ multiplex PCR; in TCRdb, only in-frame clones are kept and a portion is missing. The sample lists 9,500 to 15,000 clones, less than 75% occurring once. The CDR3 totals 14 residues. Germline V CDR1 and CDR2: SGHRS, YFSETQ. J lost 8 bases, V lost 0 bases, and 7 bases had no gene match. These data belong to a study of TIL therapy for anti-PD-1-resistant metastatic lung cancer. Study-level information: Patients had a median age of nearly 55 years (range 38-75). Most patients had lung adenocarcinoma; four tumors were EGFR-mutant, two ALK-rearranged; half smoked currently or formerly. Tumors carried a median roughly 1.5 non-synonymous mutations per megabase.

Noted time point: pre-treatment sample, taken before nivolumab and TIL therapy. Pleural nodules or supraclavicular lymph nodes made up most of the excised metastases sampled. Points from the study as a whole: Patients were highly selected, enriched for treatment-naive, never-smoker and oncogene-addicted cases.

The source is a person between 30 and 79 years old with non-small cell lung cancer. The sample was tumor tissue, taken at baseline. V gene TRBV5-1 combines with J gene TRBJ1-2; TRBD1 matches 7 bases. The chain's CDR3 is CASSLEGTVDGYTF. CDR3 nucleotides: TGCGCCAGCAGCTTGGAGGGGACAGTTGACGGCTACACCTTC.